The next 2 T cell receptor beta chains were all read from a single sample in a study of beta chain features in type 1 diabetes. Expressed TCRB transcripts got sequenced, as all isolated RNA was reverse transcribed. TCRdb keeps only in-frame clones here, not all; method: immunoSEQ multiplex PCR. The sample comprises some 500,000 clones, over 9.5% of which are singletons, and approximately 0.045% rests with the top ten. Sequenced: naive CD4+ T cells from blood. The receptors here all came from a woman younger than 30 in good health.

J is TRBJ1-1 and V is TRBV9; 9 bases are shared with TRBD1. The CDR3 has 15 residues. V was pared by 3 bases and J by 2 bases, with 5 bases of the junction left unmatched. In germline, CDR1 is SGDLS, CDR2 YYNGEE. DNA for the CDR3: TGTGCCAGCAGCGCTTGGGGACAGGGAAACACTGAAGCTTTCTTT. Amino acids: CASSAWGQGNTEAFF.

This clone has more than one count but fewer than ten. This chain connects TRBV9 to TRBJ2-1, with 11 bases that match TRBD2. The junction had 6 bases not matched to a gene; V was cut back by 0 bases and J by 7 bases. CDR3 size: 16 residues. Germline CDR1 is SGDLS and CDR2 is YYNGEE. The CDR3 protein is CASSVAGLAGGNEQFF. The DNA of the CDR3 is TGTGCCAGCAGCGTAGCTGGTCTAGCGGGAGGAAATGAGCAGTTCTTC.